This T cell receptor (beta chain) was sequenced for a study of identical twins. Study results and caveats: Fewer insertions marked abundant cord blood beta clonotypes; young adult naive trended weakly, memory not at all.

CDR3 size: 14 residues. The V and J ends lost 0 bases and 2 bases respectively, with 6 bases between them. Germline assignment: CDR1 SGHRS and CDR2 YFSETQ. Remarks on this clonotype: The antigen is undetermined.

Among all donors, each was a healthy Caucasian. Through template switching, a universal primer site was introduced, and the cDNA contained unique molecular identifiers. TCRdb reprocessed the 5' RACE reads with MiXCR, giving one entry per CDR3 protein. The sample shows about 530,000 distinct CDR3 sequences, 20% to 25% of them seen only once. The same sample was also used in a study of yellow fever vaccine responses in identical twins. That publication notes: Twins reportedly mounted vaccine T cell responses that seemed partly convergent, partly personalized.

The sample was CD4+ T cells sorted from blood. The source is a young woman in good health. The rearrangement links TRBV5-1 to TRBJ1-5, with no clear D. The CDR3, as DNA: TGCGCCAGCAGCTTGGAACCAGGCAATCAGCCCCAGCATTTT. As protein: CASSLEPGNQPQHF.